Described below is a single T cell receptor (beta chain) sequence and its context. Its antigen is not known. Clones were sequenced by immunoSEQ multiplex PCR, and TCRdb holds only the in-frame ones, with some missing. This table has around 35,000 clones, about 82% appearing once. The sample comes from a study of T cells in localized non-small cell lung cancer. Trimming cost V 4 bases and J 3 bases, with 9 bases left between them. The CDR3 totals 14 residues. Looked up from germline, CDR1 is MNHEY and CDR2 is SVGAGI. Study results and caveats: Increased T cell density in blood showed an association with longer overall survival. Heterogeneity remains possible, as sequencing covered one tumor region only.

The receptor was derived from a male donor at least 60 years old with stage III squamous cell lung carcinoma. The sequenced sample was peripheral blood, obtained before any cancer treatment. This chain links TRBV6-5 with TRBJ1-4, with D possibly being TRBD1 (6 bases). CDR3 in amino acids: CASSSGQSNEKLFF. CDR3 in DNA: TGTGCCAGCAGTTCCGGACAGTCTAATGAAAAACTGTTTTTT.